This is a list of T cell receptor beta chains from one sample in a study of beta chain features in type 1 diabetes. Some clones are missing from TCRdb's copy, which holds only in-frame ones; the method was immunoSEQ multiplex PCR. The sample has 130,000 to 150,000 clones, 10% to 15% seen once. The specimen sequenced was central memory CD4+ T cells from blood. Receptors were obtained from a man between 18 and 29 years old with type 1 diabetes. Both conserved end residues are part of each CDR3. Fields, in order: V gene, J gene, CDR3 protein.

V: TRBV30; J: TRBJ1-1; CDR3: CAWSQRENTEAFF
V: TRBV7-7; J: TRBJ2-2; CDR3: CASSLGEGFTGELFF
V: TRBV18; J: TRBJ1-4; CDR3: CASSPRQGATNEKLFF
V: TRBV28; J: TRBJ1-2; CDR3: CASSNNQNYGYTF
V: TRBV4-1; J: TRBJ2-5; CDR3: CASSQDFVETQYF
V: TRBV5-6; J: TRBJ2-7; CDR3: CASSTDYSYEQYF
V: TRBV6-1; J: TRBJ2-1; CDR3: CASSVESSYNEQFF
V: TRBV29-1; J: TRBJ2-3; CDR3: CSVSIAGGIDTQYF
V: TRBV6-1; J: TRBJ2-3; CDR3: CASSEAVAGGRSDTQYF
V: TRBV15; J: TRBJ1-2; CDR3: CATSRAGTGGYTF
V: TRBV29-1; J: TRBJ2-2; CDR3: CSVEGKTGELFF
V: TRBV29-1; J: TRBJ2-6; CDR3: CSVRDSRNSGANVLTF
V: TRBV30; J: TRBJ2-3; CDR3: CAWSRDSPDTQYF
V: TRBV4-1; J: TRBJ1-2; CDR3: CASSQGFGTGTGGYTF
V: TRBV9; J: TRBJ2-7; CDR3: CASSTRATAEQYF
V: TRBV29-1; J: TRBJ2-2; CDR3: CSAPLVDGGELFF
V: TRBV21-1; J: TRBJ2-7; CDR3: CASSNQGSYYEQYF
V: TRBV5-4; J: TRBJ2-3; CDR3: CASSRRLAGITDTQYF
V: TRBV5-6; J: TRBJ2-3; CDR3: CASSSYGLVTDTQYF
V: TRBV18; J: TRBJ2-7; CDR3: CASSPPEAEIKAYEQYF
V: TRBV29-1; J: TRBJ2-5; CDR3: CSAAGTGKETQYF
V: TRBV7-9; J: TRBJ1-1; CDR3: CASSRDTLNTEAFF